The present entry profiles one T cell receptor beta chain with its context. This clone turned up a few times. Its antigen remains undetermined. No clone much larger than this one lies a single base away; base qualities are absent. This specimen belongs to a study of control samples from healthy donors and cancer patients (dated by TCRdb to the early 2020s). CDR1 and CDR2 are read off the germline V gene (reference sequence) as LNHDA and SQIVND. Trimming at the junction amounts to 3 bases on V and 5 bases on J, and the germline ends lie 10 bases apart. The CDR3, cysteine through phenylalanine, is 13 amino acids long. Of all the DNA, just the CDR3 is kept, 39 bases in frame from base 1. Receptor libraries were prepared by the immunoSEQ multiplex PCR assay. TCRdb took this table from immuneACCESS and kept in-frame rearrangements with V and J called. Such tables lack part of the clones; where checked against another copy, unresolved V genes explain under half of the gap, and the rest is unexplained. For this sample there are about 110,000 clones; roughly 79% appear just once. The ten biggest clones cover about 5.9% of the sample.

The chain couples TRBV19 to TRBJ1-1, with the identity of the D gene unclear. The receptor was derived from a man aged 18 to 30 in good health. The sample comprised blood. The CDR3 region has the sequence CASSMGLGTEAFF. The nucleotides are TGTGCCAGTAGTATGGGGTTAGGGACTGAAGCTTTCTTT.